The rows below give T cell receptor beta chains drawn from one sample of a study of T cell changes during pregnancy in multiple sclerosis. Libraries were prepared by immunoSEQ multiplex PCR; TCRdb keeps only in-frame clonotypes and omits some of them. The table shows 70,000 to 95,000 clones, with 75% to 95% occurring only once. The input for sequencing was CD4+ T cells from peripheral blood mononuclear cells, taken in the second trimester of pregnancy. These receptor sequences come from a female donor with multiple sclerosis, enrolled in a pregnancy study. The CDR3 runs from the conserved cysteine through the conserved F or W. A D gene is named only where the DNA matches it firmly. Only some rows state a clone size, as once, few, many or a class for expanded clones.

D: TRBD1; size: NA; J: TRBJ2-7; V: TRBV7-7; CDR3: CASSLGPGQNYEQYF; DNA: TGTGCTAGCAGCTTGGGCCCGGGACAGAACTACGAGCAGTACTTC
D: NA; size: NA; J: TRBJ1-1; V: TRBV7-9; CDR3: CASSSFRGFTEAFF; DNA: TGTGCCAGCAGCTCCTTCCGAGGTTTCACTGAAGCTTTCTTT
D: NA; size: few; J: TRBJ2-3; V: TRBV7-9; CDR3: CASSLVAGSTDTQYF; DNA: TGTGCCAGCAGCTTGGTGGCAGGCAGCACAGATACGCAGTATTTT
D: NA; size: NA; J: TRBJ1-1; V: TRBV19; CDR3: CASSSRTFMNTEAFF; DNA: TGTGCCAGTAGTTCTCGGACATTCATGAACACTGAAGCTTTCTTT
D: TRBD2; size: NA; J: TRBJ2-1; V: TRBV6-5; CDR3: CASSYRTSSYNEQFF; DNA: TGTGCCAGCAGTTACAGGACTAGCTCCTACAATGAGCAGTTCTTC
D: NA; size: NA; J: TRBJ2-7; V: TRBV6-5; CDR3: CASSYGERPYEQYF; DNA: TGTGCCAGCAGTTACGGGGAGAGGCCTTACGAGCAGTACTTC
D: NA; size: NA; J: TRBJ1-5; V: TRBV6-1; CDR3: CASTTGNQPQHF; DNA: TGTGCCAGCACAACAGGGAATCAGCCCCAGCATTTT
D: NA; size: NA; J: TRBJ1-4; V: TRBV28; CDR3: CASSLPGGLGEKLFF; DNA: TGTGCCAGCAGTTTACCGGGTGGACTTGGTGAAAAACTGTTTTTT
D: NA; size: NA; J: TRBJ2-2; V: TRBV19; CDR3: CASSIGDFLTGELFF; DNA: TGTGCCAGTAGTATAGGGGACTTCCTCACCGGGGAGCTGTTTTTT
D: NA; size: NA; J: TRBJ1-1; V: TRBV5-4; CDR3: CASSLRRGGNTEAFF; DNA: TGTGCCAGCAGCTTGAGGCGGGGCGGGAACACTGAAGCTTTCTTT
D: NA; size: NA; J: TRBJ1-1; V: TRBV9; CDR3: CASSVVPRVGLTEAFF; DNA: TGTGCCAGCAGCGTAGTACCCAGGGTAGGTCTCACTGAAGCTTTCTTT
D: TRBD2; size: NA; J: TRBJ2-3; V: TRBV5-8; CDR3: CASSKGLAGDTDTQYF; DNA: TGTGCCAGCAGCAAGGGACTAGCGGGAGATACAGATACGCAGTATTTT
D: NA; size: NA; J: TRBJ1-1; V: TRBV6-1; CDR3: CASSERGNTEAFF; DNA: TGTGCCAGCAGTGAAAGGGGGAACACTGAAGCTTTCTTT
D: TRBD2; size: once; J: TRBJ2-1; V: TRBV5-1; CDR3: CASGTGGPSYNEQFF; DNA: TGCGCCAGCGGGACGGGAGGGCCCTCCTACAATGAGCAGTTCTTC
D: TRBD1; size: NA; J: TRBJ1-6; V: TRBV6-4; CDR3: CASRGTGDSSPLHF; DNA: TGTGCCAGCAGAGGGACAGGGGATAGTTCACCCCTCCACTTT